Shown below are 23 T cell receptor beta chains from a single sample sequenced in a study of T cell responses to AZD1222 COVID-19 vaccine. Sequencing was performed with immunoSEQ multiplex PCR; in TCRdb, only in-frame clones are kept and a portion is missing. Of about 140,000 clones listed, 80% to 95% were seen once; the top ten hold roughly 1.8%. Sequenced here: peripheral blood, sampled on day 0 of AZD1222 vaccination. These receptors were collected from an adult in good health.

The chain recombines TRBV7-9 with TRBJ1-2; 9 nucleotides agree with TRBD1. The CDR3 runs to 14 residues. CDR1 is SEHNR, CDR2 FQNEAQ, per germline (reference sequence). Trimming took 3 bases from V and 8 from J; bases not matched to a gene: 7. CDR3 in DNA: TGTGCCAGCAGCTTTTACAGGGGGCATGACGGCTACACCTTC. It encodes CASSFYRGHDGYTF.

The chain is built from TRBV11-2 and TRBJ1-5; a weak D match, TRBD1 (6 bases). Trimming left V 1 base short and J 6 bases short, with 10 bases between. The CDR3 has 14 amino acids. The germline V gene encodes CDR1 SGHAT and CDR2 FQNNGV. CDR3: CASSLGGASQPQHF. For the CDR3, the DNA is TGTGCCAGCAGCTTAGGGGGGGCTAGTCAGCCCCAGCATTTT.

V is TRBV6-6 and J is TRBJ2-7; TRBD1 matches 8 bases. With 2 bases clipped from V and 5 bases from J, the junction kept 5 bases outside the gene matches. CDR3 length: 14 residues. CDR1 is MNHNY, CDR2 SVGAGI, per germline (reference sequence). CDR3 region: CASSYRTGPHEQYF. The CDR3 DNA follows: TGTGCCAGCAGTTACCGGACAGGGCCCCACGAGCAGTACTTC.

The chain employs TRBV9 and TRBJ2-7, with a possible D match to TRBD2 (6 bases). This CDR3 is built from 15 residues. V lost 0 bases and J lost 1, with 11 bases in between. Germline-derived CDR1 and CDR2 are SGDLS and YYNGEE. The CDR3 reads CASSVATSGSYEQYF. The CDR3 DNA reads TGTGCCAGCAGCGTAGCTACCAGCGGGTCCTACGAGCAGTACTTC.

This chain links TRBV19 with TRBJ1-3; D unclear. Germline assignment: CDR1 LNHDA and CDR2 SQIVND (reference sequence). The length of the CDR3 is 15 residues. V was clipped by 3 bases and J by 0 bases, with 9 bases between them. The CDR3 DNA is TGTGCCAGTAGTATGTACTGGACCTCTGGAAACACCATATATTTT. Translation gives CASSMYWTSGNTIYF.

The J gene is TRBJ2-2, the V gene TRBV7-9, with D possibly TRBD1 on 6 matching bases. The CDR3 is 16 residues long. Trimming left V 1 base short and J 3 bases short, with 12 bases between. The germline V gene has CDR1 SEHNR and CDR2 FQNEAQ (reference sequence). The CDR3 DNA reads as TGTGCCAGCAGCTTAGATCGGGACACTTACACCGGGGAGCTGTTTTTT. This gives the protein CASSLDRDTYTGELFF.

The chain uses TRBV30 and TRBJ1-4; tentatively, D is TRBD1 (5 bases). The V gene lost 3 bases and the J gene lost 8 bases, with 13 bases spanning the gap. Germline CDR1 is GTSNPN and CDR2 is SVGIG (reference sequence). CDR3 length equals 13 residues. The CDR3: CAWSPLGGEKLFF. The CDR3 coding sequence is TGTGCCTGGAGCCCGCTGGGGGGAGAAAAACTGTTTTTT.

The chain links TRBV11-2 to TRBJ2-7, with unresolved D. This CDR3 region has 13 residues. V was pared by 2 bases and J by 2 bases, with 7 bases between. Per the germline V gene, CDR1 is SGHAT and CDR2 is FQNNGV. The CDR3 DNA reads as TGTGCCAGCAGCTTACGACTCGCCTACGAGCAGTACTTC. The encoded protein is CASSLRLAYEQYF.

V gene TRBV4-1 combines with J gene TRBJ2-1; 12 nucleotides match TRBD2. Looked up from germline, CDR1 is MGHRA and CDR2 is YSYEKL. The junction had 11 bases not matched to a gene; V was cut back by 5 bases and J by 6 bases. CDR3 size: 17 residues. The CDR3 DNA follows: TGCGCCAGCAGCTTACGACTAGCGGGAGCCCGGGGCAATGAGCAGTTCTTC. Translation: CASSLRLAGARGNEQFF.

This chain links TRBV29-1 with TRBJ2-1, with 7 bases that match TRBD2. The CDR3 is 13 residues long. Germline-derived CDR1 and CDR2 are SQVTM and ANQGSEA. V shed 5 bases, J shed 10 bases, and the junction held 11 bases outside the gene matches. The CDR3 is CSVLSGAPREQFF. The CDR3 nucleotides read TGCAGCGTTCTGAGCGGGGCTCCCAGAGAGCAGTTCTTC.

The V gene is TRBV27, the J gene TRBJ1-6; D is possibly TRBD1 (6 bases). CDR1 is MNHEY, CDR2 SMNVEV, per germline (reference sequence). V was trimmed by 6 bases and J by 11 bases, leaving 23 bases between them. The CDR3 is 16 amino acids. The CDR3 is CASSPFAPTGPTPLHF. The CDR3 coding sequence is TGTGCCAGCAGCCCATTCGCCCCGACAGGCCCCACACCCCTCCACTTT.

V is TRBV7-2 and J is TRBJ1-2; D is uncertain. This CDR3 contains 9 residues. The V end lost 4 bases, the J end lost 7 bases, and 1 base lay between the germline ends. CDR1 is SGHTA, CDR2 FQGNSA, per germline. This chain's CDR3 is CASSSGYTF. Written as DNA, the CDR3 is TGTGCCAGCAGCTCTGGCTACACCTTC. The entire variable domain, with the rest obtained from reference TRBV7-2 and TRBJ1-2, is as follows: GAGVSQSPSNKVTEKGKDVELRCDPISGHTALYWYRQSLGQGLEFLIYFQGNSAPDKSGLPSDRFSAERTGGSVSTLTIQRTQQEDSAVYLCASSSGYTFGSGTRLTVV.

The chain carries TRBV6-5 and TRBJ2-2; possibly TRBD1 or TRBD2 for D (5 bases each). Germline CDR1 and CDR2: MNHEY and SVGAGI. V gave up 10 bases and J gave up 6 bases, with 18 bases separating them. The length of the CDR3 is 14 residues. The CDR3 region has the DNA TGTGCCACTCACTTCGGGGCAGCCCCCGGGGAGCTGTTTTTT. It translates to CATHFGAAPGELFF.

V and J are TRBV2 and TRBJ2-7; 13 bases match TRBD2. After removal of 5 bases from V and 3 bases from J, the junction contained 4 bases not matched to a gene. Germline loops: CDR1 SNHLY, CDR2 FYNNEI. CDR3 length equals 15 residues. CDR3 loop: CASSPGLAGVYEQYF. The CDR3 bases are TGTGCCAGCAGTCCCGGACTAGCGGGAGTCTACGAGCAGTACTTC.

The genes are TRBV5-1 and TRBJ2-1; D is unclear. CDR1 and CDR2 (germline): SGHRS, YFSETQ. V lost 0 bases, J lost 7 bases, and 5 bases lay in between. The CDR3 extends over 12 amino acids. CDR3 coding DNA: TGCGCCAGCAGCTTGGGGACGAATGAGCAGTTCTTC. This translates into CASSLGTNEQFF.

This chain joins TRBV29-1 and TRBJ2-1, with a possible D match to TRBD2 (6 bases). This CDR3 is built from 18 residues. The germline V and J ends were trimmed by 1 base and 0 bases, with 19 bases remaining between them. The germline CDR1 and CDR2 sequences are SQVTM and ANQGSEA. CDR3 sequence (DNA): TGCAGCGTTGAAGGCTCTCTGGGGGGTTTGACCTCCTACAATGAGCAGTTCTTC. Its translation: CSVEGSLGGLTSYNEQFF.

This clone was observed a handful of times. This chain joins TRBV6-4 and TRBJ2-1; 11 bases are a match to TRBD1. The CDR3 is 14 amino acids. The V segment lost 2 bases and the J segment 6 bases; nucleotides outside the gene matches: 0. CDR1 is MRHNA, CDR2 SNTAGT, per germline. DNA for the CDR3: TGTGCCAGCAGTGACGGGACAGGGGGCAATGAGCAGTTCTTC. As protein: CASSDGTGGNEQFF.

The rearrangement links TRBV9 to TRBJ1-3; D call uncertain. The CDR3 runs to 15 residues. Germline loops: CDR1 SGDLS, CDR2 YYNGEE. V lost 4 bases and J lost 1, with 12 bases in between. As DNA, the CDR3 is TGTGCCAGCAGCCTGGAGGGTGGGTCTGGAAACACCATATATTTT. Protein sequence: CASSLEGGSGNTIYF.

The chain carries TRBV12-3 or TRBV12-4 and TRBJ2-1; a possible D gene is TRBD1 (5 bases). Trimming removed 3 bases at V and 7 bases at J, with 10 bases between. This CDR3 spans 13 amino acids. The CDR3 coding sequence is TGTGCCAGCAGTTTGAACAGGTGGAATGAGCAGTTCTTC. This translates into CASSLNRWNEQFF.

The chain is built from TRBV3-1 (or the pseudogene TRBV3-2) and TRBJ1-2; D not certain. V was cut by 4 bases and J by 7 bases, with 13 bases left in between. CDR1 LGHDT and CDR2 YNNKEL come from the germline V gene (reference sequence). This CDR3 has 13 amino acids. CDR3 loop: CASSLEGLGGYTF. CDR3 DNA sequence: TGTGCCAGCAGCCTCGAAGGACTCGGTGGCTACACCTTC.

The chain couples TRBV14 to TRBJ1-6; a weak D match, TRBD1 (5 bases). There are 14 residues in the CDR3. The V end was cut by 1 base, the J end by 4 bases, with 5 bases between. The germline CDR1 and CDR2 sequences are SGHDN and FVKESK. CDR3 DNA: TGTGCCAGCAGCCAAGGGGGGTATAATTCACCCCTCCACTTT. Translated, it gives CASSQGGYNSPLHF.

The chain uses TRBV6-5 and TRBJ1-3; D gene ambiguous. CDR1 is MNHEY, CDR2 SVGAGI, per germline. The length of the CDR3 is 13 residues. The V end lost 7 bases, the J end lost 0 bases, and 7 bases lay between the germline ends. DNA for the CDR3: TGTGCCAGCATAGGAAGCTCTGGAAACACCATATATTTT. Translating gives CASIGSSGNTIYF.

This CDR3 is CAINPSGPNTGELFF. The CDR3 DNA is TGTGCCATCAACCCGTCAGGTCCGAACACCGGGGAGCTGTTTTTT. The chain combines TRBV10-3 with TRBJ2-2; D is uncertain. This CDR3 comprises 15 residues. Looked up from germline, CDR1 is ENHRY and CDR2 is SYGVKD. The germline V and J ends were trimmed by 7 bases and 0 bases, with 12 bases remaining between them.